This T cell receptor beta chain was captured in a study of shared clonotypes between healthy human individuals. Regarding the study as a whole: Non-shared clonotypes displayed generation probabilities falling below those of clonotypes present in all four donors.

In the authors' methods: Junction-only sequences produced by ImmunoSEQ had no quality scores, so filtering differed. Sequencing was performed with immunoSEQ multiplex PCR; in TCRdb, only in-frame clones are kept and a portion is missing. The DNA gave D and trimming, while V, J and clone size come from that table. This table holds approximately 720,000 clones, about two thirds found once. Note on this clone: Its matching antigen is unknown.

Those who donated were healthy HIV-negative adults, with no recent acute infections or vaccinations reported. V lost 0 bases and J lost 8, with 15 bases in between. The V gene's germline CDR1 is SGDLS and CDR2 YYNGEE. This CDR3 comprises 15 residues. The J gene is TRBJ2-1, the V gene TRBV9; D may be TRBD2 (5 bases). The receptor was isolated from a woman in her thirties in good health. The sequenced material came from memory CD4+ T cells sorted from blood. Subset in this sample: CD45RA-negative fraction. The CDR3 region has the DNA TGTGCCAGCAGCGTAGGGTTAGAGGGCGGCGATGAGCAGTTCTTC. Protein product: CASSVGLEGGDEQFF.